Presented here are 10 T cell receptor beta chains from one specimen sequenced in a study of shared clonotypes between healthy human individuals. Measured with immunoSEQ multiplex PCR; TCRdb has only the in-frame clones, and not every one. Counted here are roughly 1,500,000 clones, around 98.5% occurring once; the ten biggest clones make up approximately 0.38%. Input material: naive CD4+ T cells sorted from blood. This sample's subset: CD45RA+ positively selected. Receptor source: a young man in good health.

The rearrangement joins TRBV6-1 to TRBJ1-5; D remains ambiguous. This CDR3 has 15 amino acids. Germline lookup yields CDR1 MNHNS and CDR2 SASEGT. Trimming removed 4 bases from V and 0 bases from J, with 10 bases in between. CDR3 residues: CASSAPRYSNQPQHF. The CDR3 DNA reads TGTGCCAGCAGTGCCCCGAGATATAGCAATCAGCCCCAGCATTTT.

J is TRBJ2-2 and V is TRBV9, with TRBD2 matching over 13 bases. The CDR3 is made up of 18 amino acids. Per germline, CDR1 SGDLS and CDR2 YYNGEE. The J segment lost 6 bases and the V segment lost 6 bases, leaving 14 bases of the junction unmatched. CDR3 coding DNA: TGTGCCAGCACCGGACTAGCGGGAGCCCCCCGACTACCCGGGGAGCTGTTTTTT. Its protein product is CASTGLAGAPRLPGELFF.

About this clone itself: The final CDR3 position lacks the conserved phenylalanine or tryptophan, pointing to a likely read error. The DNA is omitted, as the CDR3 cannot be located on it reliably, and the CDR3 follows TCRdb's listing. V usage is TRBV15 and J usage is TRBJ2-4; TRBD1 reflects the table's D call only, with no check against the DNA. The CDR3 is made up of 9 amino acids, end residues included. Germline lookup yields CDR1 LNHNV and CDR2 YYDKDF (reference sequence). CDR3 protein: CATSRLGVG.

The chain links TRBV29-1 to TRBJ1-1, with D uncertain. Between the trimmed V and J ends, which lost 3 bases and 1 base, there was a span of 9 bases. Germline-derived CDR1 and CDR2 are SQVTM and ANQGSEA. This CDR3 spans 13 amino acids. CDR3 DNA sequence: TGCAGCGTTGATGTACGGGCGAACACTGAAGCTTTCTTT. Its translation: CSVDVRANTEAFF.

Notes on this clone: Other DNA sequences from this sample encode an identical CDR3 as well. The rearrangement uses TRBV18 and TRBJ2-5, with 10 bases lining up with TRBD2. The length of the CDR3 is 14 residues. V lost 0 bases and J lost 5; bases outside the gene matches: 0. The V gene's germline CDR1 is KGHSH and CDR2 LQKENI. In nucleotides, the CDR3 is TGTGCCAGCTCACCACCTAGCGGGAGGGAGACCCAGTACTTC. It specifies CASSPPSGRETQYF.

The gene calls are TRBV5-5 and TRBJ2-5, with D hard to call. This CDR3 has 13 residues. With 2 bases removed from V and 5 bases from J, the gap between germline ends came to 10 bases. Per the germline V gene, CDR1 is SGHKS and CDR2 is YYEKEE (reference sequence). Here the CDR3 DNA reads TGTGCCAGCAGCTTCTATAGGGCTGAGACCCAGTACTTC. Residues: CASSFYRAETQYF.

This sequence joins TRBV7-9 and TRBJ2-7; no reliable D call. The ends were cut back, 2 bases at V and 0 bases at J, with 5 bases in the middle. There are 13 residues in the CDR3. Germline CDR1 is SEHNR and CDR2 is FQNEAQ (reference sequence). The CDR3 reads CASSLHGSYEQYF. The CDR3 DNA is TGTGCCAGCAGCTTACATGGCTCCTACGAGCAGTACTTC.

A single count supports this clone. Other DNA sequences in the sample encode the same CDR3. The chain links TRBV5-1 to TRBJ2-1, with TRBD2 matching 11 bases. The CDR3 length is 15 residues. Losses at the gene ends were 0 bases for V and 7 bases for J; bases not matched to a gene: 3. The germline gives CDR1 SGHRS, CDR2 YFSETQ. In DNA form, the CDR3 reads TGCGCCAGCAGCTTGGCCCTAGCGGGAGGAAATGAGCAGTTCTTC. It yields the protein CASSLALAGGNEQFF.

J is TRBJ2-6 and V is TRBV29-1, with D perhaps TRBD1 or TRBD2 (5 bases each). Germline CDR1 reads SQVTM; CDR2 reads ANQGSEA. The CDR3 is 17 amino acids. The V end lost 6 bases, the J end lost 0 bases, and 18 bases lay between the germline ends. CDR3: CSVAGTEPISGANVLTF. Written as DNA, the CDR3 is TGCAGCGTCGCCGGGACCGAGCCTATCTCTGGGGCCAACGTCCTGACTTTC.

The rearrangement links TRBV7-2 to TRBJ2-4, with 9 bases matching TRBD2. Germline V gene sequence: CDR1 SGHTA, CDR2 FQGNSA. V was pared by 0 bases and J by 6 bases, with 9 bases of the junction left unmatched. This CDR3 region has 17 residues. The CDR3 loop is CASSLARVAGEGNIQYF. As DNA, the CDR3 is TGTGCCAGCAGCTTAGCGCGAGTAGCGGGAGAGGGAAACATTCAGTACTTC.